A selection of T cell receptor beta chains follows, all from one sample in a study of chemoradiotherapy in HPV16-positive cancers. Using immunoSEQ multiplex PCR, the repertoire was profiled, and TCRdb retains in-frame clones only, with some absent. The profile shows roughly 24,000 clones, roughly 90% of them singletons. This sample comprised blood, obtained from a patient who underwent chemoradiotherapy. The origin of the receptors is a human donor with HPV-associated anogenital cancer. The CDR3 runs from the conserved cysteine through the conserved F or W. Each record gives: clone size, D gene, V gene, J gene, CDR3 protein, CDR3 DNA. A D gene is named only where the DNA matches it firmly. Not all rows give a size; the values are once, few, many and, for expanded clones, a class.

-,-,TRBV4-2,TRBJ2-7,CASSQAIGGSSYEQYF,TGTGCCAGCAGCCAAGCCATAGGGGGAAGCTCCTACGAGCAGTACTTC
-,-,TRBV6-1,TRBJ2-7,CASSRAGILYEQYF,TGTGCCAGCAGTCGTGCCGGGATCCTCTACGAGCAGTACTTC
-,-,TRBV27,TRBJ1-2,CASRLGTNYGYTF,TGTGCCAGTCGTCTAGGGACGAACTATGGCTACACCTTC
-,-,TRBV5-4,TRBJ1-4,CASSLYSGNEKLFF,TGTGCCAGCAGCTTGTACTCTGGTAATGAAAAACTGTTTTTT
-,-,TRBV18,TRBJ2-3,CASSPSTDTQYF,TGTGCCAGCTCCCCTAGCACAGATACGCAGTATTTT
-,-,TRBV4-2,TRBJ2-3,CASSQDGWADHPTDTQYF,TGTGCCAGCAGCCAAGATGGGTGGGCCGATCACCCCACAGATACGCAGTATTTT
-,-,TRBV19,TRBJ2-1,CASRETELGLGGHEQFF,TGTGCCAGTAGGGAAACAGAACTTGGACTAGGGGGTCATGAGCAGTTCTTC
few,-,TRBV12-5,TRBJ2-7,CASGPRPHEQYF,TGTGCTAGTGGGCCCCGGCCCCACGAGCAGTACTTC
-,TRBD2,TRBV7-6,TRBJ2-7,CASSQLAGGLYEQYF,TGTGCCAGCAGCCAATTGGCGGGGGGGCTCTACGAGCAGTACTTC
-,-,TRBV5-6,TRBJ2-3,CASSFGSDSDTQYF,TGTGCCAGCAGCTTCGGATCAGACTCAGATACGCAGTATTTT
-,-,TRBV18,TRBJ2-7,CASSLQGLSGSYEQYF,TGTGCCAGCTCACTACAGGGGCTTAGCGGCTCCTACGAGCAGTACTTC
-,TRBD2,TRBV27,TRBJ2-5,CASSNRVGRGEETQYF,TGTGCCAGCAGTAACAGGGTCGGGCGGGGGGAAGAGACCCAGTACTTC
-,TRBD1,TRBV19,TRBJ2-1,CASSRGTGSYNEQFF,TGTGCCAGTAGTAGGGGGACAGGGAGCTACAATGAGCAGTTCTTC
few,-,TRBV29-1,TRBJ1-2,CSVEEVGRLDYGYTF,TGCAGCGTTGAAGAGGTCGGCAGGCTGGACTATGGCTACACCTTC
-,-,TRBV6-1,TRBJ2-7,CASSEGYYEQYF,TGTGCCAGCAGTGAAGGGTACTACGAGCAGTACTTC
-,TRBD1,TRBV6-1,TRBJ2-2,CASSDRTGIGLDTGELFF,TGTGCCAGCAGTGATCGGACAGGGATCGGGCTAGACACCGGGGAGCTGTTTTTT
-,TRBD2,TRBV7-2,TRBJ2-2,CASSLASGSRTGELFF,TGTGCCAGCAGCTTAGCGAGCGGGAGCAGGACCGGGGAGCTGTTTTTT
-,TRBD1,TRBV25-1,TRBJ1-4,CASSQGGTGHEKLFF,TGTGCCAGCTCCCAGGGAGGGACAGGTCATGAAAAACTGTTTTTT
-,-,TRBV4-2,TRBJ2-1,CASSQGGGNNEQFF,TGTGCCAGCAGCCAAGGGGGAGGCAACAATGAGCAGTTCTTC
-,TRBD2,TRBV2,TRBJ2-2,CASSGLAGSNTGELFF,TGTGCCAGCAGTGGACTAGCGGGGTCGAACACCGGGGAGCTGTTTTTT
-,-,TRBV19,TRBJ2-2,CASSINRGFENTGELFF,TGTGCCAGTAGTATAAATAGGGGTTTTGAGAACACCGGGGAGCTGTTTTTT
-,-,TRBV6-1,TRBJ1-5,CASRENQPQHF,TGTGCCAGCAGGGAGAATCAGCCCCAGCATTTT
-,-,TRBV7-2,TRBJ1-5,CASSQTQYQPQHF,TGTGCCAGCAGCCAGACACAATATCAGCCCCAGCATTTT
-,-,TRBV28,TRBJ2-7,CASRQTGYEQYF,TGTGCCAGCAGGCAAACAGGGTACGAGCAGTACTTC
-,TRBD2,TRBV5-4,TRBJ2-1,CASSSGLAGWQFF,TGTGCCAGCAGCTCTGGACTAGCGGGTTGGCAGTTCTTC
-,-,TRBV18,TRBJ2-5,CASSLPLTVGETQYF,TGTGCCAGCTCACTCCCGCTGACTGTTGGGGAGACCCAGTACTTC
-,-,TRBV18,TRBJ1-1,CASSPFDQNLNTEAFF,TGTGCCAGCTCACCATTCGATCAGAACTTGAACACTGAAGCTTTCTTT
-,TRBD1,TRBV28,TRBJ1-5,CASSSYRGLNQPQHF,TGTGCCAGCAGTTCTTACAGGGGGCTCAATCAGCCCCAGCATTTT
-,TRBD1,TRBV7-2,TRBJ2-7,CASSHRTGEYEQYF,TGTGCCAGCAGCCACCGGACAGGGGAATACGAGCAGTACTTC
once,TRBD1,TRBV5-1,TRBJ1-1,CASSSIQGTGTEAFF,TGCGCCAGCAGCTCGATACAGGGGACGGGCACTGAAGCTTTCTTT
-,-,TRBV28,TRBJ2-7,CASHDRHEQYF,TGTGCCAGCCACGACCGTCACGAGCAGTACTTC
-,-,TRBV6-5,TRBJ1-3,CASSYGGAGNTIYF,TGTGCCAGCAGTTACGGGGGTGCAGGAAACACCATATATTTT
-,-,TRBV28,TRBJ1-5,CASSITVKLRGDQPQHF,TGTGCCAGCAGCATAACAGTTAAATTAAGGGGGGATCAGCCCCAGCATTTT